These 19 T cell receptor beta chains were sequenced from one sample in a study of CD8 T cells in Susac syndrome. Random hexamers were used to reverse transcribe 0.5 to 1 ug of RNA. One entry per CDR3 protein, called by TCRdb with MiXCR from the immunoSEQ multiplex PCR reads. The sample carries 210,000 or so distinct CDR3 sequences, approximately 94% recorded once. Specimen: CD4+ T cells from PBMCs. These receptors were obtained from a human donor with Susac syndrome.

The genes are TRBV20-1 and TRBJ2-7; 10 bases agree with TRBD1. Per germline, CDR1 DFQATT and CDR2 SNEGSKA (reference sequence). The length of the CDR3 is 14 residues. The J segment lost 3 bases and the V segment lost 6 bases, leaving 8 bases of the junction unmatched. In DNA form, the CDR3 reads TGCAGTGCGCCCCACCGGGACAGGGGCTACGAGCAGTACTTC. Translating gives CSAPHRDRGYEQYF.

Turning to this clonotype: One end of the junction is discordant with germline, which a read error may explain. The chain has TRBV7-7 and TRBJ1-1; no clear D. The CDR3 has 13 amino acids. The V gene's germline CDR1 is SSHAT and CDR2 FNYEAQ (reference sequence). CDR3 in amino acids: CASSAHMNTEAFF. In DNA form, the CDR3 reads TGTGCTAGCAGCGCACACATGAACACTGAAGCTTTCTTT.

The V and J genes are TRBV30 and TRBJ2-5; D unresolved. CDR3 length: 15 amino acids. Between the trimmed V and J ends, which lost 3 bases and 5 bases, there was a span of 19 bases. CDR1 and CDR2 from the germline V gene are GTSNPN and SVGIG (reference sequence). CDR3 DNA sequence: TGTGCCTGGAGCCCCTTAAGCACCTTCGGGGAGACCCAGTACTTC. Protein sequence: CAWSPLSTFGETQYF. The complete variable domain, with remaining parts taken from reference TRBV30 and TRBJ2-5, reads SQTIHQWPATLVQPVGSPLSLECTVEGTSNPNLYWYRQAAGRGLQLLFYSVGIGQISSEVPQNLSASRPQDRQFILSSKKLLLSDSGFYLCAWSPLSTFGETQYFGPGTRLLVL.

The DNA of the CDR3 is TGCGCCAGCAACCCGGACAGGGAAGGTGAGCAGTACTTC. Translated: CASNPDREGEQYF. This chain uses TRBV5-1 with TRBJ2-7; 8 positions agree with TRBD1. Trimming removed 6 bases from V and 7 bases from J; junction bases left unmatched: 9. The CDR3 length is 13 residues. Germline lookup yields CDR1 SGHRS and CDR2 YFSETQ.

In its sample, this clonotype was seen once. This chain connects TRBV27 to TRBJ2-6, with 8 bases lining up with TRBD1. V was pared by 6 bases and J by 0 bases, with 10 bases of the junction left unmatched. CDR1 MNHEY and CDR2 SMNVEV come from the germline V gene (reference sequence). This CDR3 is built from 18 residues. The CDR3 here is CASSPTGAVHSGANVLTF. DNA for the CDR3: TGTGCCAGCAGCCCGACAGGGGCCGTCCACTCTGGGGCCAACGTCCTGACTTTC.

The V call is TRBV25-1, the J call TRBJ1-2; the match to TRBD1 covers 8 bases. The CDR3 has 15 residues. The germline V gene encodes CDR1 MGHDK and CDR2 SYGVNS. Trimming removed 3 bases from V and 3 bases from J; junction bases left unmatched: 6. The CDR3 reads CASSERQGPDYGYTF. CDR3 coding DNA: TGTGCCAGCAGTGAGCGACAGGGGCCGGACTATGGCTACACCTTC.

The CDR3 region has the DNA TGTGCCAGCACCAACGATCCCTACTATGGCTACACCTTC. Translated, it gives CASTNDPYYGYTF. The chain links TRBV6-5 to TRBJ1-2; no firm D call. The CDR3 contains 13 residues. The V end was cut by 7 bases, the J end by 3 bases, with 12 bases between. Germline CDR1 and CDR2: MNHEY and SVGAGI.

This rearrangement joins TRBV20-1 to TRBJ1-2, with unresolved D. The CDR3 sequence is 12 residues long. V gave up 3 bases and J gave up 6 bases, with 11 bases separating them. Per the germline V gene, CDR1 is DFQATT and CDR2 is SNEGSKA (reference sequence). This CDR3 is CSASQTRDGYTF. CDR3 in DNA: TGCAGTGCTAGTCAAACGAGGGATGGCTACACCTTC.

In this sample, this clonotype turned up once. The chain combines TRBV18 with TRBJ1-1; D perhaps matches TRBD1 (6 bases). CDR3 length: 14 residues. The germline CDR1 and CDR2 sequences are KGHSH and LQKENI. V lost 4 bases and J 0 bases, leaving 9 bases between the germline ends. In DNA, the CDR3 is TGTGCCAGCTCACAGGACAGCATGAACACTGAAGCTTTCTTT. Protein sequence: CASSQDSMNTEAFF.

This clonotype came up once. CDR3 DNA: TGCGCCAGCAGGGTGAACACTGAAGCTTTCTTT. It encodes CASRVNTEAFF. The V call is TRBV5-1, the J call TRBJ1-1; D remains ambiguous. The V and J ends lost 5 bases and 0 bases respectively, with 2 bases between them. The CDR3 is 11 residues long. In germline, CDR1 is SGHRS, CDR2 YFSETQ.

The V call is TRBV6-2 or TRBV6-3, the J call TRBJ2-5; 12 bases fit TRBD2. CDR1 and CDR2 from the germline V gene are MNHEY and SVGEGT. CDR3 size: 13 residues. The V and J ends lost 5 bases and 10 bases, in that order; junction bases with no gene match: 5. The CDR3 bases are TGTGCCAGCAGTCCTAGCGGGGGGGCCGTCCAGTACTTC. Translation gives CASSPSGGAVQYF.

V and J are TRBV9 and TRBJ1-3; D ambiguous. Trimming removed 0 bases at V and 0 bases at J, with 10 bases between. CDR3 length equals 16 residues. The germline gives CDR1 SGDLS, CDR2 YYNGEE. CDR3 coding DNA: TGTGCCAGCAGCGTAGGCCCGCTTAGCTCTGGAAACACCATATATTTT. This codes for CASSVGPLSSGNTIYF.

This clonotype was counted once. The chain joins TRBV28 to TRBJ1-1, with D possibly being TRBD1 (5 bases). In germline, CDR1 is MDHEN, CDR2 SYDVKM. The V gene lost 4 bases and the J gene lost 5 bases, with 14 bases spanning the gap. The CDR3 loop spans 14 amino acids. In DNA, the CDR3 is TGTGCCAGCAGTTCCCGGTCAGGGACGACTGAAGCTTTCTTT. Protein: CASSSRSGTTEAFF.

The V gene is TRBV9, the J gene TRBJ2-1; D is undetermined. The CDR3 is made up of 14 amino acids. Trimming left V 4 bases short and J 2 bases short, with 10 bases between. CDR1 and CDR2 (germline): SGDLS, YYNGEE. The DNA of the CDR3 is TGTGCCAGCAGCAGACCTGGCGCCTACAATGAGCAGTTCTTC. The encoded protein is CASSRPGAYNEQFF.

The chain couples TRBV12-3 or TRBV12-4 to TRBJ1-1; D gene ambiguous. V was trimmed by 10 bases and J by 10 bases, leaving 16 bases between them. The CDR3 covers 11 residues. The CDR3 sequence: CAIQKERGAFF. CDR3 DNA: TGTGCCATCCAGAAGGAGCGCGGAGCTTTCTTT.

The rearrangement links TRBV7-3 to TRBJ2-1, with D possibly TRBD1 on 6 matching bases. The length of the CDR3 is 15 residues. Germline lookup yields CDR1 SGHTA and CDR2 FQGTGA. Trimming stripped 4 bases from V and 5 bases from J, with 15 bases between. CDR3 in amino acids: CASSSEPDRNNEQFF. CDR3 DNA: TGTGCCAGCAGCTCTGAACCTGACAGGAACAATGAGCAGTTCTTC.

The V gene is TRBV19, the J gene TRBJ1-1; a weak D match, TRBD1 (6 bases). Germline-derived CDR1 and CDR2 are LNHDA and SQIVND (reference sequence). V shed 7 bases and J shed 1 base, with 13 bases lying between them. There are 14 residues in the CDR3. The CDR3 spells CASTLIGGNTEAFF. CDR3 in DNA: TGTGCCAGTACCCTCATAGGGGGGAACACTGAAGCTTTCTTT.

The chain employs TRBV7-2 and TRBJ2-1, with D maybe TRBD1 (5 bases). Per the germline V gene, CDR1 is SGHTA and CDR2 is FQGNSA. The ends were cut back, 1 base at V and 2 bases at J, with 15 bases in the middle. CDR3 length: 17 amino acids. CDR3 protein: CASSLEGLGVTYNEQFF. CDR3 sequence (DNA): TGTGCCAGCAGCTTAGAAGGTCTAGGGGTTACCTACAATGAGCAGTTCTTC.

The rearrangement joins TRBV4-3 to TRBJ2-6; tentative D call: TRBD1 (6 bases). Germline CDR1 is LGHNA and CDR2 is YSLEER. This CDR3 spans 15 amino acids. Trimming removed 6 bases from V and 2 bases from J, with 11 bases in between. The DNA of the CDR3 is TGCGCCAGCAGTCAAAAGGGGGCTGGGGCCAACGTCCTGACTTTC. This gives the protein CASSQKGAGANVLTF.